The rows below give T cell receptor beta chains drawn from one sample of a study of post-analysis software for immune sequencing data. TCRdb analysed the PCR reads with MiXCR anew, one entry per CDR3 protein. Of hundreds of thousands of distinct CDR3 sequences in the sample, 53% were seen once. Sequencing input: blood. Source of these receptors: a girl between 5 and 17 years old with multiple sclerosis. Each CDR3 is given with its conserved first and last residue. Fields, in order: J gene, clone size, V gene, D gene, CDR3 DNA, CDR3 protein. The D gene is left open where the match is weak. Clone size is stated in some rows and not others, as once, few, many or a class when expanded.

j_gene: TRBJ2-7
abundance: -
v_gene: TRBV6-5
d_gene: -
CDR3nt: TGTGCCAGCAGCCGCGGTTGGACTTACGAGCAGTACTTC
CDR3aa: CASSRGWTYEQYF

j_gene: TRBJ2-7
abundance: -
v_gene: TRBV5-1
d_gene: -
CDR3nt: TGCGCCAGCAGCCAAATTGGGACCCTAACCTGGGATGAGCAGTACTTC
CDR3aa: CASSQIGTLTWDEQYF

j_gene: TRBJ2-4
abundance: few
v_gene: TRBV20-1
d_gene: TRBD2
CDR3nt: TGCAGTGCAAGCCGCGGTGGTAGCGGGAGTGTAATTGTGGCCAAAAACATTCAGTACTTC
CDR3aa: CSASRGGSGSVIVAKNIQYF

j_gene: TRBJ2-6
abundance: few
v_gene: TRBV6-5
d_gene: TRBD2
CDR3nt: TGTGCCAGCAGCAGCGGGGAGCCCGGGGCCAACGTCCTGACTTTC
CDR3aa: CASSSGEPGANVLTF

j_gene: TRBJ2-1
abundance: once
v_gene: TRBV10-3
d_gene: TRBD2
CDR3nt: TGTGCCATCAGTGGGACTAGTGTCTCCTACAATGAGCAGTTCTTC
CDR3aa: CAISGTSVSYNEQFF

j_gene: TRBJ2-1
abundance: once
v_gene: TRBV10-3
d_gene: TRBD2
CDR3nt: TGTGCCATCAGTGGCTCACTGACTAGCGGGGGGCCTAATGAGCAGTTCTTC
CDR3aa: CAISGSLTSGGPNEQFF

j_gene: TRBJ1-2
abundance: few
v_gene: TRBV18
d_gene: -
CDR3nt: TGTGCCAGCTCACCACAGGTCATGGATGGCTACACCTTC
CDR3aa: CASSPQVMDGYTF

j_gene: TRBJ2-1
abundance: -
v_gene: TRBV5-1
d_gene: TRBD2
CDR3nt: TGCGCCAGCAGCCGAGAAGCGGGGGCCGGAGCCAATGAGCAGTTCTTC
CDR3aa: CASSREAGAGANEQFF

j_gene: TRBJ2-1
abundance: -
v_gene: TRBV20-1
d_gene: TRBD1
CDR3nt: TGCAGTGCTGGACGGGACAGGGGCCCTTACAATGAGCAGTTCTTC
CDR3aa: CSAGRDRGPYNEQFF

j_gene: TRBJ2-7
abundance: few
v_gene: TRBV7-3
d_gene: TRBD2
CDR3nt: TGTGCCAGCAGCCCAGTTAGAGGGGGACTAGCGGGAGGAAGTAGCTACGAGCAGTACTTC
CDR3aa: CASSPVRGGLAGGSSYEQYF

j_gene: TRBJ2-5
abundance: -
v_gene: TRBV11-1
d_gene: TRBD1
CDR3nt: TGTGCCAGCAGCTTAACGGACAGGGCCAGTTCGGGGACCCAGTACTTC
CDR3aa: CASSLTDRASSGTQYF

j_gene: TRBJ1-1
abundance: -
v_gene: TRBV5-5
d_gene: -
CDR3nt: TGTGCCAGCAGCTTGGCCCCCTACATGAACACTGAAGCTTTCTTT
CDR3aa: CASSLAPYMNTEAFF

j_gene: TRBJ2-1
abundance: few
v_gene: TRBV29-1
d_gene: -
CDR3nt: TGCAGCGTAGGCCCGCGTCTCCGGCCAAATGAGCAGTTCTTC
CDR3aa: CSVGPRLRPNEQFF

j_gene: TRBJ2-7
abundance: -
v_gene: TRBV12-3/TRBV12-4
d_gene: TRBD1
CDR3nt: TGTGCCAGCAACCCGGGACAGGGTTCGTACGAGCAGTACTTC
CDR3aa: CASNPGQGSYEQYF

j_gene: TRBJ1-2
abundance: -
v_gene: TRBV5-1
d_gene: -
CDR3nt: TGCGCCAGCAGCTTGGGTTCGGGGGGCAACCCCTATGGCTACACCTTC
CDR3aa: CASSLGSGGNPYGYTF

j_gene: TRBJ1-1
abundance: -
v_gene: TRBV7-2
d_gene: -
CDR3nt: TGTGCCAGCAGCTTAGTGCCAGGGGTAGGCACTGAAGCTTTCTTT
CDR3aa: CASSLVPGVGTEAFF

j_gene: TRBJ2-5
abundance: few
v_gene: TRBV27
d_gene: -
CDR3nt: TGTGCCAGCAGAATGACCGGTTGGGGGGAGCAGTACTTC
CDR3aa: CASRMTGWGEQYF

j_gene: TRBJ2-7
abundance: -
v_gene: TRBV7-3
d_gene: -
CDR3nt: TGTGCCAGCAGCTTACGGGCAGGACGAACCTACGAGCAGTACTTC
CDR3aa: CASSLRAGRTYEQYF

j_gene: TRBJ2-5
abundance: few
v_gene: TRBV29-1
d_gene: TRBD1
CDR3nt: TGCAGCGTTGGCCCCAACAGGGGACGCGGGGAGACCCAGTACTTC
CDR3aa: CSVGPNRGRGETQYF

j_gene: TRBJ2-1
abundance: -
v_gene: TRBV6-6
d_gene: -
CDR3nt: TGTGCCAGCAGTTTTAGTCGGTGGCGGAAGGGGAGCAATGAGCAGTTCTTC
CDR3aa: CASSFSRWRKGSNEQFF

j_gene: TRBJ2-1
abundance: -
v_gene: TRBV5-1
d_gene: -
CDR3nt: TGCGCCAGCAGAAAGGTAGGGTCCAATGAGCAGTTCTTC
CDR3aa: CASRKVGSNEQFF

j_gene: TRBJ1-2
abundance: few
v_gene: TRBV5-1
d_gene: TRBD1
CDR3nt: TGCGCCAGCAGCTTAATGTATGGACAGGAGGTTTGGGGCTACACCTTC
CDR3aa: CASSLMYGQEVWGYTF

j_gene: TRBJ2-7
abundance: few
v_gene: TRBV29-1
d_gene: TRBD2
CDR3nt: TGCAGCGTTGCTCAGGGACTAGCGGCTGGCGAGCAGTACTTC
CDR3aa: CSVAQGLAAGEQYF

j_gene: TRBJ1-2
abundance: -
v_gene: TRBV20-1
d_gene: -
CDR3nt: TGCAGTGCTAGAGGCGATCAAGTACTGGCGTATGGCTACACCTTC
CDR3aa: CSARGDQVLAYGYTF

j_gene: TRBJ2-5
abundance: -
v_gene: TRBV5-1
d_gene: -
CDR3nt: TGCGCCAGCAGCTTGGGACTACTTGAGGGGACCCAGTACTTC
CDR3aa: CASSLGLLEGTQYF

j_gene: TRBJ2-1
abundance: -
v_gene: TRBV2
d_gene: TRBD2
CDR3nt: TGTGCCAGCAGAGGGACTAGCGGGGGGGCCAAGACCTACAATGAGCAGTTCTTC
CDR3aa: CASRGTSGGAKTYNEQFF

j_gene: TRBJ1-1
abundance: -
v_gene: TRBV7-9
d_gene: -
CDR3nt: TGTGCCAGCAGCTTAGGGGTGGGGCAGGGCACTGAAGCTTTCTTT
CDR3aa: CASSLGVGQGTEAFF

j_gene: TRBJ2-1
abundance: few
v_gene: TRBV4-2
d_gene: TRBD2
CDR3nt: TGTGCCAGCAGCCAAGAGAGCCCCGCTAGCGGGACCTACAATGAGCAGTTCTTC
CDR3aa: CASSQESPASGTYNEQFF

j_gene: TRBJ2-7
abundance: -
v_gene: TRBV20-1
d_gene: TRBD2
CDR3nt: TGCAGTGCTAGAGATGGGGAGGGAACGGGGAGGTACGAGCAGTACTTC
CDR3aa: CSARDGEGTGRYEQYF

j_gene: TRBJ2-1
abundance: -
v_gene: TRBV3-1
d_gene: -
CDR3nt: TGTGCCAGCAGCCTGACCCCCCTCTACAATGAGCAGTTCTTC
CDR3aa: CASSLTPLYNEQFF

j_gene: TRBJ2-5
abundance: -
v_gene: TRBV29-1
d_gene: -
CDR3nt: TGCAGCGTTGAAGAACAACAAGAGACCCAGTACTTC
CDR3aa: CSVEEQQETQYF

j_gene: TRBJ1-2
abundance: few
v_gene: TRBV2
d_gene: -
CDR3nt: TGTGCCAGCAAGGGGGAGAAAGCTAACTATGGCTACACCTTC
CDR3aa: CASKGEKANYGYTF

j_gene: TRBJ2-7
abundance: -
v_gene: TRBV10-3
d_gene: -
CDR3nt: TGTGCCATCAGTGAGTCTGTGTTAGGGCACTACGAGCAGTACTTC
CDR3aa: CAISESVLGHYEQYF

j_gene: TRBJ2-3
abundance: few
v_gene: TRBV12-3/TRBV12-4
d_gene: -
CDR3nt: TGTGCCAGCAGCCTGTCCAGGGGACGCCGCACAGATACGCAGTATTTT
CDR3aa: CASSLSRGRRTDTQYF

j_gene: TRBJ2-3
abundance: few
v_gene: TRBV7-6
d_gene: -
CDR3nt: TGTGCCAGCAGCTTATTAATTAAAGGCCCGGGCGTTACAGATACGCAGTATTTT
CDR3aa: CASSLLIKGPGVTDTQYF

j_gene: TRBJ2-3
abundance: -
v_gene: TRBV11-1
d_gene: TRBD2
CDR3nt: TGTGCCAGCAGCCCAGTGGGACTAGCGTCTAGCACAGATACGCAGTATTTT
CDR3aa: CASSPVGLASSTDTQYF

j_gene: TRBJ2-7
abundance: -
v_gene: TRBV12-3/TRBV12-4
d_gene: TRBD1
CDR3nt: TGTGCCAGCAGGCCCCGGACAGGGGGGTACGAGCAGTACTTC
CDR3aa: CASRPRTGGYEQYF

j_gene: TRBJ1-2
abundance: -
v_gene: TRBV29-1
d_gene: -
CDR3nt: TGCAGCGTTGAACATAACTATGGCTGCACCTTC
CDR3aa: CSVEHNYGCTF

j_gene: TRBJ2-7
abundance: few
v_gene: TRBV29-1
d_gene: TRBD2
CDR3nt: TGCAGCGTCTCCGGGACTAGCGGGACAATATACGAGCAGTACTTC
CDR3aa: CSVSGTSGTIYEQYF

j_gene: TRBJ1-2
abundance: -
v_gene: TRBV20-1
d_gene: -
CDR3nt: TGCAGTGCGACTGGGACTACCTATGGCTACACCTTC
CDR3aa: CSATGTTYGYTF

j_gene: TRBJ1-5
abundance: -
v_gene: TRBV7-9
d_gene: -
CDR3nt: TGTGCCAGCAGCACCCAGGGGAGCAATCAGCCCCAGCATTTT
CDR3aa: CASSTQGSNQPQHF

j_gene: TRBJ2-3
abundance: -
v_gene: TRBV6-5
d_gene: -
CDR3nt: TGTGCCAGCAGCCCGAACGGGAGACCGACAGATACGCAGTATTTT
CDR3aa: CASSPNGRPTDTQYF

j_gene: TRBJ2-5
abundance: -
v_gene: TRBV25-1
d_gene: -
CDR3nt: TGTGCCAGCAGTGAATTGGAAAGTTACCAAGAGACCCAGTACTTC
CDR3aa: CASSELESYQETQYF

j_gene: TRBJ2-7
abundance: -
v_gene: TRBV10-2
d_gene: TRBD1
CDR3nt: TGCGCCAGCAGTGGCCCGGGACAGGTTATTTTTTCCTACGAGCAGTACTTC
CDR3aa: CASSGPGQVIFSYEQYF

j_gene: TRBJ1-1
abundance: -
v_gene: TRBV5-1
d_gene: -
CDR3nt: TGCGCCAGCAGCTTGGGGGGAACTACAGAGCTGAACACTGAAGCTTTCTTT
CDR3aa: CASSLGGTTELNTEAFF

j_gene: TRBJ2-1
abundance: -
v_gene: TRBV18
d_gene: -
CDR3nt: TGTGCCAGCTCTCCACAGACAGGAGTGGATGAGCAGTTCTTC
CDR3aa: CASSPQTGVDEQFF

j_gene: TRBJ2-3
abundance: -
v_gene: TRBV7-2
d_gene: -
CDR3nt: TGTGCCAGCAGCTTACTGGGACTCCCCAACACAGATACGCAGTATTTT
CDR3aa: CASSLLGLPNTDTQYF

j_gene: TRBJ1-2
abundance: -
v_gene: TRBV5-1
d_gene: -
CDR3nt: TGCGCCAGCAGCTTAAACCCCTGGGGGGGACCCTATGGCTACACCTTC
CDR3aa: CASSLNPWGGPYGYTF

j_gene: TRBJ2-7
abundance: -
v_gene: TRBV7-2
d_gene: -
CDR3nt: TGTGCCAGCAGCTTAGGGTCTGGGCGGGGCCTCTCCTACGAGCAGTACTTC
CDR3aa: CASSLGSGRGLSYEQYF

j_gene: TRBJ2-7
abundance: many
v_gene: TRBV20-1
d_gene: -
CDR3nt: TGCAGTGCTAGAGGGCGGCTGGACTACGAGCAGTACTTC
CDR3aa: CSARGRLDYEQYF

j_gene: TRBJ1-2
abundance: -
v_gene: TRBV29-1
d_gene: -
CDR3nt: TGCAGCGCTGGAGTCGGAGGGTATGGCTACACCTTC
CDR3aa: CSAGVGGYGYTF